The 17 T cell receptor beta chains presented below share a single source sample, sequenced in a study of response to subunit inactivated influenza vaccine listed by TCRdb under 2018. The library was built by means of RT-PCR. TCRdb lists the instrument as Illumina HiSeq 2500. Starting from the raw public reads, TCRdb applied fastp trimming at Q25, assembled clones with MiXCR and retained in-frame beta chains. CDR3 protein duplicates are merged, each entry listing the most common genes and DNA. The sample profile shows more than 450,000 distinct CDR3 sequences; about an eighth of them were found once. Clones ranked in the top ten supply roughly a tenth of the sample. Sequenced here: PBMCs from blood, sampled on the day of vaccination. These receptors came from a man aged 50-59 years who received an inactivated influenza vaccine. Donor details come from another sample of the same person, matched by shared clones.

This clonotype was detected many times. The chain carries TRBV5-1 and TRBJ2-3; D uncertain. The germline V gene encodes CDR1 SGHRS and CDR2 YFSETQ. V lost 3 bases and J 0 bases, leaving 11 bases between the germline ends. This CDR3 region has 15 residues. The chain's CDR3 is CASSWEIESTDTQYF. The CDR3 nucleotides are TGCGCCAGCAGCTGGGAAATAGAGAGCACAGATACGCAGTATTTT.

This clonotype was seen only a few times. This chain links TRBV7-2 with TRBJ2-2; TRBD2 matches at 9 bases. CDR3 size: 16 residues. The germline V gene has CDR1 SGHTA and CDR2 FQGNSA. V shed 6 bases and J 6 bases; nucleotides not matched to a gene: 11. The CDR3 region has the DNA TGTGCCAGCAGTATTAACGTGCGGGGGGGATCCGGGGAGCTGTTTTTT. Protein: CASSINVRGGSGELFF.

In its sample, this clonotype was seen a few times. The chain is built from TRBV2 and TRBJ1-6, with D maybe TRBD1 (5 bases). V was cut by 2 bases and J by 4 bases, with 9 bases left in between. This CDR3 comprises 15 residues. From germline, CDR1 is SNHLY and CDR2 FYNNEI. CDR3 loop: CASSEQGSYNSPLHF. For the CDR3, the DNA is TGTGCCAGCAGTGAACAGGGATCTTATAATTCACCCCTCCACTTT.

This clonotype was found a few times. The V call is TRBV5-1, the J call TRBJ2-7; 7 nucleotides agree with TRBD1. Germline-derived CDR1 and CDR2 are SGHRS and YFSETQ. This CDR3 is 13 amino acids long. The ends lost 4 bases at V and 4 bases at J; junction bases unmatched: 5. In nucleotides, the CDR3 is TGCGCCAGCAGCATTTCACAGGGGTACGAGCAGTACTTC. It yields the protein CASSISQGYEQYF.

V and J are TRBV7-8 and TRBJ2-2, with TRBD2 matching 8 bases. Germline CDR1 is SGHVS and CDR2 is FQNEAQ. Trimming cost V 1 base and J 0 bases; bases outside gene matches: 10. The CDR3 has 19 amino acids. CDR3 bases: TGTGCCAGCAGCTTAGTGCCGGGAAGCGGGGGATCGAACACCGGGGAGCTGTTTTTT. Translation: CASSLVPGSGGSNTGELFF.

This clonotype was observed many times. This chain links TRBV4-3 with TRBJ2-7, with 11 bases matching TRBD2. From germline, CDR1 is LGHNA and CDR2 YSLEER. The CDR3 runs 15 residues. V was pared by 3 bases and J by 3 bases, with 4 bases of the junction left unmatched. CDR3 protein: CASSQGTSGHYEQYF. The CDR3 DNA is TGCGCCAGCAGCCAGGGGACTAGCGGCCACTACGAGCAGTACTTC.

This clonotype was observed a handful of times. V usage is TRBV20-1 and J usage is TRBJ2-2; perhaps D is TRBD1 or TRBD2 (5 bases each). V was cut by 1 base and J by 0 bases, with 12 bases left in between. Germline V lookup: CDR1 DFQATT, CDR2 SNEGSKA (reference sequence). CDR3 length: 16 amino acids. The CDR3 region has the DNA TGCAGTGCTAGAGTACTGGGACGGGCGAACACCGGGGAGCTGTTTTTT. Residues: CSARVLGRANTGELFF.

This chain uses TRBV19 with TRBJ2-6; 12 nucleotides align to TRBD1. J gave up 3 bases and V 4 bases, and 4 bases lay outside the gene matches. Germline V gene data show CDR1 as LNHDA and CDR2 as SQIVND (reference sequence). The CDR3 runs to 17 residues. The chain's CDR3 is CASSRGQGAIGANVLTF. CDR3 in DNA: TGTGCCAGTAGTAGGGGACAGGGGGCTATTGGGGCCAACGTCCTGACTTTC.

In its sample, this clonotype was seen a few times. This chain joins TRBV11-2 and TRBJ2-1, with D unclear. V was pared by 4 bases and J by 6 bases, with 16 bases between. Germline V gives CDR1 SGHAT, CDR2 FQNNGV. The CDR3 sequence is 15 residues long. The CDR3 protein is CASSSMFRRLNEQFF. The CDR3 DNA follows: TGTGCCAGCAGCTCCATGTTTAGGAGACTCAATGAGCAGTTCTTC. Variable domain in full (rest from reference TRBV11-2 and TRBJ2-1): EAGVAQSPRYKIIEKRQSVAFWCNPISGHATLYWYQQILGQGPKLLIQFQNNGVVDDSQLPKDRFSAERLKGVDSTLKIQPAKLEDSAVYLCASSSMFRRLNEQFFGPGTRLTVL.

This chain connects TRBV7-9 to TRBJ2-1, with D maybe TRBD1 (6 bases). The V end lost 6 bases, the J end lost 5 bases, and 11 bases lay between the germline ends. Germline V gives CDR1 SEHNR, CDR2 FQNEAQ (reference sequence). There are 13 residues in the CDR3. CDR3 loop: CASSSQGNNEQFF. As DNA, the CDR3 is TGTGCCAGCAGTTCACAGGGAAACAATGAGCAGTTCTTC.

This clonotype was counted between two and nine times. The V and J genes are TRBV6-5 and TRBJ2-7; 7 bases map to TRBD1. The germline gives CDR1 MNHEY, CDR2 SVGAGI. The CDR3 consists of 12 residues. V shed 6 bases and J 6 bases; nucleotides not matched to a gene: 5. The CDR3 is CASSHRGSEQYF. CDR3 DNA sequence: TGTGCCAGCAGCCACAGGGGAAGCGAGCAGTACTTC.

In its sample, this clonotype was seen a few times. The chain uses TRBV6-1 and TRBJ1-2; perhaps TRBD1 as D (5 bases). This CDR3 is 14 amino acids long. From germline, CDR1 is MNHNS and CDR2 SASEGT. Trimming shortened V by 6 bases and J by 3 bases, and 14 bases separated the two germline ends. The DNA of the CDR3 is TGTGCCAGCAGCCACGGGGGGGAAGACTATGGCTACACCTTC. This gives the protein CASSHGGEDYGYTF.

This clonotype was detected many times. V and J are TRBV20-1 and TRBJ2-7; 14 bases fit TRBD2. The germline V gene has CDR1 DFQATT and CDR2 SNEGSKA (reference sequence). Trimming cost V 5 bases and J 4 bases; bases outside gene matches: 4. This CDR3 region has 14 residues. The CDR3 is CSAGGTSGSYEQYF. In DNA form, the CDR3 reads TGCAGTGCTGGGGGGACTAGCGGGAGTTACGAGCAGTACTTC.

V gene TRBV2 combines with J gene TRBJ2-3; 11 nucleotides line up with TRBD2. CDR3 size: 16 residues. The V and J ends lost 6 bases and 7 bases, in that order; junction bases with no gene match: 12. Germline V lookup: CDR1 SNHLY, CDR2 FYNNEI. The DNA for the CDR3 is TGTGCCAGCAGCCCACTAGAACTAGCGGGAGTCCATACGCAGTATTTT. Translation: CASSPLELAGVHTQYF.

In its sample, this clonotype was seen many times. This chain joins TRBV28 and TRBJ2-3; 12 bases fit TRBD2. Per the germline V gene, CDR1 is MDHEN and CDR2 is SYDVKM. This CDR3 has 20 residues. The V segment lost 3 bases and the J segment 2 bases; nucleotides outside the gene matches: 15. CDR3 nucleotide sequence: TGTGCCAGCAGTTTCCCGCCGGGTACTAGCGGGAGGCTCAACACAGATACGCAGTATTTT. This encodes CASSFPPGTSGRLNTDTQYF.

The chain carries TRBV4-1 and TRBJ2-1, with 11 bases aligning to TRBD1. Per the germline V gene, CDR1 is MGHRA and CDR2 is YSYEKL. V lost 1 base to trimming and J lost 9 bases; unmatched junction nucleotides: 5. The CDR3 has 15 residues. The CDR3 DNA is TGCGCCAGCAGCCAAGGGACAGGGGGCTTGGGTGAGCAGTTCTTC. Its translation is CASSQGTGGLGEQFF.

V usage is TRBV6-2 or TRBV6-3 and J usage is TRBJ2-3; D remains unclear. The CDR3 runs to 13 residues. Trimming removed 6 bases from V and 6 bases from J, with 13 bases in between. Germline values: CDR1 MNHEY, CDR2 SVGEGT. CDR3 bases: TGTGCCAGCAGCCGGGCCCCTGGGGATACGCAGTATTTT. Translation: CASSRAPGDTQYF.